The clone carrying this T cell receptor (beta chain) has more than one count but fewer than ten. The antigen is unknown. CDR3 length: 15 amino acids. V trimming: 2 bases; J trimming: 8 bases; junction bases outside the gene matches: 10. Germline loops: CDR1 KGHDR, CDR2 SFDVKD. These data belong to a study of blood T cells in healthy people across ages. Alongside a J-beta primer mix, a sample-barcoded 5' primer served in a second PCR lasting about 7 to 11 cycles. TCRdb reprocessed the 5' RACE reads via MiXCR and lists one record per CDR3 protein. The profile shows over 1,500,000 distinct CDR3 sequences, around 48% of them singletons. Study results and caveats: The lack of PBMC sorting stopped any conclusive naive versus antigen-experienced comparison. Whereas aged donors had fewer naive CD4+ cells, long-lived donors had more of them and higher diversity. Significant beta diversity loss was already apparent by age approximately 38, declining roughly linearly.

There were at least 5 micrograms of total RNA extracted from every sample. The chain recombines TRBV24-1 with TRBJ1-2, with 7 bases aligning to TRBD1. The source of this sequence is a woman in her thirties or forties in good health. The sample was blood. CDR3: CATSDSTGTVGGYTF. In DNA form, the CDR3 reads TGTGCCACCAGTGATTCGACCGGGACAGTCGGGGGCTACACCTTC.